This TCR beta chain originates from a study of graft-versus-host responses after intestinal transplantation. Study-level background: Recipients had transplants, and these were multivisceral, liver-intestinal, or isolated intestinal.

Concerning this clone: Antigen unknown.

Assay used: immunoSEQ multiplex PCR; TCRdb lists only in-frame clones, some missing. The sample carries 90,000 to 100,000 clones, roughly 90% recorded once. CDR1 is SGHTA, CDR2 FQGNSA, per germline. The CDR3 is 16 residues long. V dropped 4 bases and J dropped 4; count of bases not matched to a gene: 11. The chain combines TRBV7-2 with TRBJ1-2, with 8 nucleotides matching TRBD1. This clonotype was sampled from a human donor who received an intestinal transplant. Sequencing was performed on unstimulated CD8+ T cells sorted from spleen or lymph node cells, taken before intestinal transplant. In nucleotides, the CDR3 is TGTGCCAGCAGCTGGGGACGGACAGGGAGGGCCTATGGCTACACCTTC. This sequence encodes CASSWGRTGRAYGYTF.